This TCR beta chain appears in the sequencing data of a study of blood T cell repertoires in COVID-19. The data were produced by immunoSEQ multiplex PCR, yet TCRdb's version contains in-frame clones alone and is incomplete. Among under 150,000 clones listed, just under 85% were seen once. This sequence was found in a woman aged 40 to 55 with active or convalescent COVID-19. Material for sequencing was peripheral blood.

The CDR3 reads CASSQVPQVAGFPATQYF. In DNA, the CDR3 is TGTGCCAGCAGCCAGGTCCCCCAAGTAGCGGGATTCCCCGCTACGCAGTATTTT. The chain joins TRBV3-1 (or the pseudogene TRBV3-2) to TRBJ2-3, with 8 bases matching TRBD2. In germline, CDR1 is LGHDT, CDR2 YNNKEL (reference sequence). V shed 3 bases and J 8 bases; nucleotides not matched to a gene: 19. The CDR3 sequence is 18 residues long.